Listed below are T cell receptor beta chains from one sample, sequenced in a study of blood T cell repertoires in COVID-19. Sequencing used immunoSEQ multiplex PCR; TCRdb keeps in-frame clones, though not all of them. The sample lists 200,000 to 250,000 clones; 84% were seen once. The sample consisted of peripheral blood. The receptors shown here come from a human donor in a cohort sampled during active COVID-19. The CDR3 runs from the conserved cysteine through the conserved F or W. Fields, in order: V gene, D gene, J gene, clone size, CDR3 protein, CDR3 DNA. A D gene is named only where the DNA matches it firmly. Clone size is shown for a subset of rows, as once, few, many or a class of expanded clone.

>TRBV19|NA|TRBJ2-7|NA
CASRLRDSPSEQYF
TGTGCCAGCAGACTACGAGACTCCCCGTCCGAGCAGTACTTC
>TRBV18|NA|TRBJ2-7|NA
CASSPTGTHSYEQYF
TGTGCCAGCTCACCCACCGGGACTCACTCCTACGAGCAGTACTTC
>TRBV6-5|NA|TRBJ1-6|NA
CASSYDTASPLHF
TGTGCCAGCAGTTACGATACAGCTTCACCCCTCCACTTT
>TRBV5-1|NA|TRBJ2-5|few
CASSLGDYQQGTQYF
TGCGCCAGCAGCTTGGGGGACTACCAACAGGGGACCCAGTACTTC
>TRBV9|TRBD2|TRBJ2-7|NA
CASSVSGLAGAYEQYF
TGTGCCAGCAGCGTCTCGGGACTAGCGGGGGCCTACGAGCAGTACTTC
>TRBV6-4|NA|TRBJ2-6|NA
CASSEASGANVLTF
TGTGCCAGCAGTGAAGCCTCTGGGGCCAACGTCCTGACTTTC
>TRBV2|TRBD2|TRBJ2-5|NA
CASRRGGTSGLKETQYF
TGTGCCAGCAGAAGAGGGGGGACTAGCGGACTCAAGGAGACCCAGTACTTC
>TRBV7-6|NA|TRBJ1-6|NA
CASSSRTHSPGYSPLHF
TGTGCCAGCAGCTCCCGGACCCACTCCCCGGGGTATTCACCCCTCCACTTT
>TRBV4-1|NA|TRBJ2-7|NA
CASSQGSGTSRYEQYF
TGCGCCAGCAGCCAAGGATCCGGGACAAGTCGCTACGAGCAGTACTTC
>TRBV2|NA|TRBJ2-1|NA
CASSEITGGRGNEQFF
TGTGCCAGCAGTGAAATAACCGGCGGTCGGGGCAATGAGCAGTTCTTC
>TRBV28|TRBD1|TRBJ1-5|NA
CASRQQQGAGQPQHF
TGTGCCAGCAGACAACAACAGGGGGCTGGACAGCCCCAGCATTTT
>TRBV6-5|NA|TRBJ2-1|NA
CASTPRDSLGNEQFF
TGTGCCAGCACCCCTCGGGACTCCCTGGGGAATGAGCAGTTCTTC
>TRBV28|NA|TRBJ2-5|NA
CASSLPPSQETQYF
TGTGCCAGCAGTTTACCTCCCAGCCAAGAGACCCAGTACTTC
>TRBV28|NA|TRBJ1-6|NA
CASSLPGARASSYNSPLHF
TGTGCCAGCAGTCTACCCGGTGCCAGGGCTAGCTCCTATAATTCACCCCTCCACTTT
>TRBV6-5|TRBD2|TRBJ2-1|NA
CASSSGTSGSNEQFF
TGTGCCAGCAGCTCCGGGACTAGCGGGAGTAATGAGCAGTTCTTC
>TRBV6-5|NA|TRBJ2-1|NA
CASSYSRAYSYNEQFF
TGTGCCAGCAGTTACTCGCGCGCTTACTCCTACAATGAGCAGTTCTTC
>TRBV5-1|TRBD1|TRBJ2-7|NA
CASSLTGGLPYEQYF
TGCGCCAGCAGCTTGACAGGGGGTCTCCCCTACGAGCAGTACTTC
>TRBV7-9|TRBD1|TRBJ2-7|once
CASSFVGQARYEQYF
TGTGCCAGCAGCTTCGTGGGACAGGCTAGATACGAGCAGTACTTC
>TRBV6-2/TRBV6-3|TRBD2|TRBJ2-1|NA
CASSATPGLAGGIDEQFF
TGTGCCAGCAGTGCCACCCCGGGACTAGCGGGAGGTATCGATGAGCAGTTCTTC
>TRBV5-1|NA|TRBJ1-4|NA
CASSPGGSSNEKLFF
TGCGCCAGCAGCCCAGGAGGGTCCTCTAATGAAAAACTGTTTTTT
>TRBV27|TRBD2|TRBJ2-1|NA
CASSLAGGDYNEQFF
TGTGCCAGCAGTTTAGCGGGGGGGGACTACAATGAGCAGTTCTTC
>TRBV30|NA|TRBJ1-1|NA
CAWSVSLGRNTEAFF
TGTGCCTGGAGTGTATCGCTGGGGAGAAACACTGAAGCTTTCTTT